This T cell receptor (beta chain) was sequenced for a study of T cells in Graves' hyperthyroidism and ophthalmopathy. The overall study: Prior to any treatment, at the point of initial diagnosis, peripheral blood was collected.

RNA transcripts provided the source from which TCR beta CDR3 regions were amplified. HTBI primers were the set used in a first-round RT-PCR of the TCR CDR3. TCRdb passed the multiplex PCR reads through MiXCR, listing each CDR3 protein once. The sample shows about 480,000 distinct CDR3 sequences, around a fifth of them seen only once. This clonotype was detected ten times or more. Its target is not known. The CDR3 totals 14 residues. V was clipped by 0 bases and J by 5 bases, with 9 bases between them. Germline assignment: CDR1 SGHRS and CDR2 YFSETQ. Findings and caveats of the study: Among clonotypes expanded in thyroid above 0.001, most were also found in blood.

Sequenced sample: blood. The clonotype comes from a woman in her 70s with Graves' ophthalmopathy. The chain combines TRBV5-1 with TRBJ2-1; D gene uncertain. CDR3 DNA: TGCGCCAGCAGCTTGGAATCCCCCAACAATGAGCAGTTCTTC. Translating it yields CASSLESPNNEQFF.